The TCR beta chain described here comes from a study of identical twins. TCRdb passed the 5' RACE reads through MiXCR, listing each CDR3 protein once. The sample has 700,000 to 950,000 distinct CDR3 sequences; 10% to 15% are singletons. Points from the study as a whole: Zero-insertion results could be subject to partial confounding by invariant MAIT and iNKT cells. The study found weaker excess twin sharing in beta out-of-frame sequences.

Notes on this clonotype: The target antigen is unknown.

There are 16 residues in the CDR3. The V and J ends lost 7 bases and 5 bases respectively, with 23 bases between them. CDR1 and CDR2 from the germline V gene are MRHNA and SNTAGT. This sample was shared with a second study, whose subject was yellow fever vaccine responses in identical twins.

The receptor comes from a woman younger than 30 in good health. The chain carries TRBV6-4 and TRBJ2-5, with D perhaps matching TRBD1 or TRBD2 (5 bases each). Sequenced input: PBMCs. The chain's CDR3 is CASIRDVSPTLETQYF. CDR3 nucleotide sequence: TGTGCCAGCATCCGGGACGTAAGCCCTACCTTGGAGACCCAGTACTTC.